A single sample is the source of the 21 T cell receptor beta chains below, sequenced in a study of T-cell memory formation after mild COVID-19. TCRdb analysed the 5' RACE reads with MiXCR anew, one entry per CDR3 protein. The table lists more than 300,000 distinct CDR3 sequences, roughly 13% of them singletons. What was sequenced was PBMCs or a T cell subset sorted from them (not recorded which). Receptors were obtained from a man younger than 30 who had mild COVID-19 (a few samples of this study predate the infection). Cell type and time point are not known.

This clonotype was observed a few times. The CDR3 spells CASTLGLGDEQFF. The CDR3 nucleotides read TGTGCCAGCACCTTAGGTCTGGGCGATGAGCAGTTCTTC. This rearrangement joins TRBV12-3 or TRBV12-4 to TRBJ2-1; D not resolved. The ends were cut back, 7 bases at V and 8 bases at J, with 15 bases in the middle. This CDR3 region has 13 residues.

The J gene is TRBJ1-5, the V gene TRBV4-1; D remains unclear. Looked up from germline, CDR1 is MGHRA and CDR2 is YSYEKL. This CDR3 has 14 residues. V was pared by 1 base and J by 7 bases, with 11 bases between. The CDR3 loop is CASSQGGSGQPQHF. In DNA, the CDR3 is TGCGCCAGCAGCCAAGGAGGGTCTGGCCAGCCCCAGCATTTT.

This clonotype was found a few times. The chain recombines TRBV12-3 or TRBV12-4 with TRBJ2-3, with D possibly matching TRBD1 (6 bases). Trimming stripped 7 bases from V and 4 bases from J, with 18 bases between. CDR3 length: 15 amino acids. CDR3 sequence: CASTSSPKGADTQYF. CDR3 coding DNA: TGTGCCAGCACCTCATCCCCTAAGGGGGCAGATACGCAGTATTTT.

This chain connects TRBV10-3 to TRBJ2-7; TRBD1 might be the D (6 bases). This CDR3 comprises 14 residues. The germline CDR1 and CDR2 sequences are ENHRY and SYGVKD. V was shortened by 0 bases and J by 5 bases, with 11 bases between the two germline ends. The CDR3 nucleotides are TGTGCCATCAGTGAGTCGAAACAGGGTCACGAGCAGTACGTC. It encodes CAISESKQGHEQYV.

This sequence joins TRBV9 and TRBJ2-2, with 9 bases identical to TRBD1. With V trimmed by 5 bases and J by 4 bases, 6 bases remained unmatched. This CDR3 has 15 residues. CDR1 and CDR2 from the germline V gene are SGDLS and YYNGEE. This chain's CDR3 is CASRKGQGGTGELFF. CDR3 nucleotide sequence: TGTGCCAGCAGGAAGGGACAGGGAGGCACCGGGGAGCTGTTTTTT.

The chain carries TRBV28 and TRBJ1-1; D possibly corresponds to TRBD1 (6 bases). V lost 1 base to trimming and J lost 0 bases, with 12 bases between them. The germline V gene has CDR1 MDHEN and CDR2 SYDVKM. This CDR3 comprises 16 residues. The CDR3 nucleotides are TGTGCCAGCAGTTTATCCCCACAGGGAATGAACACTGAAGCTTTCTTT. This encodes CASSLSPQGMNTEAFF. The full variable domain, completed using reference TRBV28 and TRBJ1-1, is DVKVTQSSRYLVKRTGEKVFLECVQDMDHENMFWYRQDPGLGLRLIYFSYDVKMKEKGDIPEGYSVSREKKERFSLILESASTNQTSMYLCASSLSPQGMNTEAFFGQGTRLTVV.

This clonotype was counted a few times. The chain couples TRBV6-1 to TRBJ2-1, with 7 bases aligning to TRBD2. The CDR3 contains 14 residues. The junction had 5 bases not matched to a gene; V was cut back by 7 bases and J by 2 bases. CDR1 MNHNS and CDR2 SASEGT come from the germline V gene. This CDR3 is CASTAGPTYNEQFF. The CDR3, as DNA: TGTGCCAGCACAGCGGGGCCCACCTACAATGAGCAGTTCTTC.

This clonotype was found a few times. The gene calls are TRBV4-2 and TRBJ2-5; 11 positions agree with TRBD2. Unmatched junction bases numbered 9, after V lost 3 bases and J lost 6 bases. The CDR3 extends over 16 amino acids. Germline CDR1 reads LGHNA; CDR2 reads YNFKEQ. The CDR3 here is CASSQSTSGGLQTQYF. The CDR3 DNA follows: TGTGCCAGCAGCCAGTCTACTAGCGGGGGACTTCAGACCCAGTACTTC.

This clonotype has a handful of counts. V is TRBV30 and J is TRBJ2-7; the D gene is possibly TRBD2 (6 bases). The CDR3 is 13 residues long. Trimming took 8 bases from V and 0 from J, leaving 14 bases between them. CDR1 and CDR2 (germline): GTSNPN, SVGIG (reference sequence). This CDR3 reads CAGGAGNSYEQYF. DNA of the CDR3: TGTGCCGGCGGGGCAGGGAACTCCTACGAGCAGTACTTC.

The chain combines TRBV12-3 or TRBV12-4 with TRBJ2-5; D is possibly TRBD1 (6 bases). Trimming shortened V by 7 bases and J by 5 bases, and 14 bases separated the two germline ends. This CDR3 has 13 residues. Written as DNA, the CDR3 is TGTGCCAGCACCGCGACAGGTCGGGAGACCCAGTACTTC. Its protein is CASTATGRETQYF.

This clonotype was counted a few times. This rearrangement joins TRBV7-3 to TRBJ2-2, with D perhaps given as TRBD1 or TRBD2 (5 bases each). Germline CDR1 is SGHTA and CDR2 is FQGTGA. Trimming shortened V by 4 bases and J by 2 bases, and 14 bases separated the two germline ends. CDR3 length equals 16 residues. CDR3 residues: CASSWGTRGNTGELFF. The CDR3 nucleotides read TGTGCCAGCAGCTGGGGCACGAGGGGTAACACCGGGGAGCTGTTTTTT.

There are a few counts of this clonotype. The CDR3: CASSPDRGPTEAFF. The DNA of the CDR3 is TGTGCCAGCAGCCCGGACAGGGGGCCCACTGAAGCTTTCTTT. This sequence joins TRBV7-2 and TRBJ1-1; 11 bases line up with TRBD1. The CDR3 runs 14 residues. CDR1 and CDR2 (germline): SGHTA, FQGNSA. The V gene end was trimmed by 5 bases and the J gene end by 4 bases; junction bases not matched to a gene: 3.

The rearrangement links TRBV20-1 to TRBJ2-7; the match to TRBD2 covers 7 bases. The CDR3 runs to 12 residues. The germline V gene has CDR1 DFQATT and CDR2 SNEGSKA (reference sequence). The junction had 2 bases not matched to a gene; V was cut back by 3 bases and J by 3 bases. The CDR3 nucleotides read TGCAGTGCTAGGACTAGCCTCTACGAGCAGTACGTC. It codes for CSARTSLYEQYV.

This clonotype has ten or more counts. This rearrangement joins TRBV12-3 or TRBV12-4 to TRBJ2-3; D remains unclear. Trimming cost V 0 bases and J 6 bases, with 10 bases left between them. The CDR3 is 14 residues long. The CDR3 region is CASSLAATLDTQYF. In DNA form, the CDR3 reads TGTGCCAGCAGTTTAGCGGCGACATTGGATACGCAGTATTTT.

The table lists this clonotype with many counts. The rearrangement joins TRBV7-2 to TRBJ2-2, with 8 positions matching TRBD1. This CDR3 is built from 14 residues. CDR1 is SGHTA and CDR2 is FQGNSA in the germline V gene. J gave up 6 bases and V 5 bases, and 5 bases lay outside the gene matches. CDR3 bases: TGTGCCAGCAGCCCGCGACAGGGGTCCGGGGAGCTGTTTTTT. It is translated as CASSPRQGSGELFF.

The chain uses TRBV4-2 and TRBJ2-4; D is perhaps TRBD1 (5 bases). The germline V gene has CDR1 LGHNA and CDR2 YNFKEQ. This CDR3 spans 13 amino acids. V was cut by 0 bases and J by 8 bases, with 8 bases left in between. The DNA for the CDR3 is TGTGCCAGCAGCCAAGATTTGACAGACATTCAGTACTTC. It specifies CASSQDLTDIQYF.

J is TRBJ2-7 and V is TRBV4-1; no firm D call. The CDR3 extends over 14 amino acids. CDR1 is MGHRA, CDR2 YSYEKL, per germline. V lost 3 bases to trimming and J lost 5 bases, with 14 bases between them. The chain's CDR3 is CASSQVGRHHEQYV. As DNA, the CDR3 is TGCGCCAGCAGCCAGGTTGGGCGGCACCACGAGCAGTACGTC.

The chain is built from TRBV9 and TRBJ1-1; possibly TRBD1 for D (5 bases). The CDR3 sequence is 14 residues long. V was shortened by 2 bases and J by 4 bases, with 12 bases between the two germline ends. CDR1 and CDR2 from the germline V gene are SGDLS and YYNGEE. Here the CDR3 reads CASSVYNGATEAFF. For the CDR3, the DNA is TGTGCCAGCAGCGTCTACAACGGGGCCACTGAAGCTTTCTTT.

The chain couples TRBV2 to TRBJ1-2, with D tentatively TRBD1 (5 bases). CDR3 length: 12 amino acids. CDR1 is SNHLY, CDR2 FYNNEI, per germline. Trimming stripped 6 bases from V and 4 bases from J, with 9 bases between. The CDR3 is CASRGVGYGYTF. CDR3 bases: TGTGCCAGCAGAGGGGTGGGCTATGGCTACACCTTC.

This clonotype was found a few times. This CDR3 reads CATSREPGLIQTQYF. The DNA of the CDR3 is TGTGCCACCAGCAGAGAGCCAGGGCTCATACAGACCCAGTACTTC. This rearrangement joins TRBV15 to TRBJ2-5; the D gene is possibly TRBD1 (5 bases). Germline V gene data show CDR1 as LNHNV and CDR2 as YYDKDF (reference sequence). There are 15 residues in the CDR3. Trimming cost V 0 bases and J 6 bases, with 14 bases left between them.

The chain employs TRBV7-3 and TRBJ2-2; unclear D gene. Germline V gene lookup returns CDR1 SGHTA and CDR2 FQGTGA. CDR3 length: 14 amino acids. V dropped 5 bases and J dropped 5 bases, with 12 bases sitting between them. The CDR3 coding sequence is TGTGCCAGCAGCCCCCATCCGGAAACCGGGGAGCTGTTTTTT. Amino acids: CASSPHPETGELFF.